This TCR beta chain is drawn from a study of cytotoxic CD8 clonotypes in ibrutinib-treated CLL. Study details: Included were approximately ten relapsed/refractory and about 14 treatment-naive patients, of whom approximately 18 were IGHV unmutated. Timing of response sample collection was a median roughly twelve months after treatment start, with a range of 6 to 36. Findings and limits, study-wide: Public clonotypes were uncommon and contracted or stayed stable on treatment. The study found baseline clonality above age-matched healthy donors, tracking circulating CD8+ T-cell counts.

Method: immunoSEQ multiplex PCR; TCRdb's copy keeps in-frame clones and lacks some. The profile covers roughly 170,000 clones, with roughly 80% appearing a single time and 4.6% taken by the ten largest. Points on this clone: The antigen is undetermined.

The TCR comes from a human donor with chronic lymphocytic leukemia. The sequencing used PBMCs, collected after 24 months of ibrutinib treatment.

The CDR3 nucleotides read TGTGCCAGCAGACCCAGCTCCTACAATGAGCAGTTCTTC. It translates to CASRPSSYNEQFF. The V call is TRBV7-8, the J call TRBJ2-1; D gene unclear. V was clipped by 6 bases and J by 0 bases, with 6 bases between them. Looked up from germline, CDR1 is SGHVS and CDR2 is FQNEAQ. This CDR3 contains 13 residues.